This T cell receptor (beta chain) was profiled in a study of CD8+CD57+ T cells in acquired aplastic anemia. On the study more broadly: Sorting CD4+ and CD8+ cells gave DNA averaging about 3.3 ug.

It was genomic DNA that served as the template for profiling TCR beta VDJ and CDR3. TCRdb fed the reads into MiXCR, producing one record per CDR3 protein. The table lists 160,000 or so distinct CDR3 sequences, about two thirds of them singletons. V gave up 7 bases and J gave up 7 bases; unmatched junction bases: 9. CDR1 and CDR2 from the germline V gene are LNHDA and SQIVND (reference sequence). The CDR3 spans 15 residues. Patients sequenced had flow cytometry evidence of CD8+CD57+ cell expansion. Patients had not yet gotten any therapy when their blood was taken for sampling. The sequence derives from a human donor with aplastic anemia. V gene TRBV19 combines with J gene TRBJ1-6; 8 bases fit TRBD1. Sequenced: sorted CD4+, CD8+, or CD8+CD57+ T cells (not recorded which) from PBMCs. This CDR3 is CASTFGTGGNSPLHF. Here the CDR3 DNA reads TGTGCCAGTACCTTCGGGACAGGCGGCAATTCACCCCTCCACTTT.